A selection of T cell receptor beta chains follows, all from one sample in a study of blood T cell repertoires in COVID-19. Profiling relied on immunoSEQ multiplex PCR, and the TCRdb table lists in-frame clones only, not all of them. This table has about 390,000 clones, approximately 87% appearing once. The specimen sequenced was peripheral blood. The receptors stem from a woman aged 55-70 years with COVID-19, enrolled during active disease. Both conserved end residues are part of each CDR3. D genes are given only for firm matches.

d_gene	j_gene	v_gene	CDR3nt	CDR3aa
TRBD1	TRBJ2-7	TRBV7-7	TGTGCTAGCAGCTTTACAGGGGGTGAGCAGTACTTC	CASSFTGGEQYF
NA	TRBJ1-6	TRBV4-1	TGCGCCAGCAGCGTAGGCCTACAGGTGGGCAATTCACCCCTCCACTTT	CASSVGLQVGNSPLHF
NA	TRBJ2-7	TRBV7-9	TGTGCCAGCAGCTTACACGGGAGCTCCTACGAGCAGTACTTC	CASSLHGSSYEQYF
TRBD1	TRBJ1-1	TRBV7-9	TGTGCCAGCAGCTTCGGGACAGGGGGCCTTGGCACTGAAGCTTTCTTT	CASSFGTGGLGTEAFF
TRBD1	TRBJ1-2	TRBV2	TGTGCCAGCGGGCGGGGACAGGGGAACTATGGCTACACCTTC	CASGRGQGNYGYTF
NA	TRBJ1-4	TRBV28	TGTGCCAGCAGCCAACCCCAGGGGCGGGGGGAAAAACTGTTTTTT	CASSQPQGRGEKLFF
TRBD1	TRBJ1-2	TRBV6-6	TGTGCCAGCAGTGTTGACAGGGGGGCCTCTAACTATGGCTACACCTTC	CASSVDRGASNYGYTF
TRBD1	TRBJ2-7	TRBV2	TGTGCCAGCAGACCAACAGGGGGCTGGGTCGAGCAGTACTTC	CASRPTGGWVEQYF
NA	TRBJ1-5	TRBV5-1	TGCGCCAGCAGTTTGGACGGGAATAGCAATCAGCCCCAGCATTTT	CASSLDGNSNQPQHF
NA	TRBJ1-3	TRBV28	TGTGCCAGCAGTTCGGGAAGGGTTCTTGGAAACACCATATATTTT	CASSSGRVLGNTIYF
NA	TRBJ2-7	TRBV6-5	TGTGCCAGCAGTTACGCGGCGGGGCCCTACGAGCAGTACTTC	CASSYAAGPYEQYF